The sequence of this TCR beta chain was determined in a study of blood T cell repertoires in COVID-19. The wider study: Samples of COVID-19 (acute and convalescent) were obtained from the United States, Italy and Spain.

Methods used by the authors: Estimates of nucleated cell counts were drawn from the amplification of reference gene primers. Assay: immunoSEQ multiplex PCR; the TCRdb copy retains only in-frame clones and omits some. Clonal size and the V and J genes are those of that table, whereas D and trimming came from the DNA. Among roughly 150,000 clones listed, 82% were seen once. Germline loops: CDR1 GTSNPN, CDR2 SVGIG (reference sequence). V was shortened by 1 base and J by 3 bases, with 10 bases between the two germline ends. This CDR3 region has 14 residues. Clinical histories supplied by participants themselves formed the basis of cohort assignment. Among Cohort 3 donors, those recovered had two negative PCRs, clearance, or symptom resolution.

Material for sequencing was PBMCs or T cells enriched from blood (not recorded which). The chain recombines TRBV30 with TRBJ1-5; D is ambiguous. This TCR derives from a man in his sixties who had recovered from COVID-19. Here the CDR3 reads CAWSERINNQPQHF. CDR3 sequence (DNA): TGTGCCTGGAGTGAGAGGATAAACAATCAGCCCCAGCATTTT.